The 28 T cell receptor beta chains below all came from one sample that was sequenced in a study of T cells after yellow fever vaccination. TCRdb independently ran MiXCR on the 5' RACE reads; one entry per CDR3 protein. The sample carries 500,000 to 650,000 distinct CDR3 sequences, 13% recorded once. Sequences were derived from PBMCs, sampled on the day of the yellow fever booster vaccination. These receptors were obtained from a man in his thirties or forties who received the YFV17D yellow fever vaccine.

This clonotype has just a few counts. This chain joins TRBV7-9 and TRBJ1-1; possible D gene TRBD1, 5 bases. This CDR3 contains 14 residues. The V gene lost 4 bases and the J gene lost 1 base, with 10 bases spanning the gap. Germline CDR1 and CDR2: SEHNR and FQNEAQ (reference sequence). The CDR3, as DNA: TGTGCCAGCAGCTACTACAGGCGGAACACTGAAGCTTTCTTT. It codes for CASSYYRRNTEAFF.

CDR3 coding DNA: TGCAGTGCCAAGACCAACACAGATACGCAGTATTTT. Its protein product is CSAKTNTDTQYF. The rearrangement links TRBV20-1 to TRBJ2-3; the D is unclear. V lost 6 bases, J lost 2 bases, and 9 bases lay in between. CDR1 is DFQATT and CDR2 is SNEGSKA in the germline V gene (reference sequence). The CDR3 runs to 12 residues.

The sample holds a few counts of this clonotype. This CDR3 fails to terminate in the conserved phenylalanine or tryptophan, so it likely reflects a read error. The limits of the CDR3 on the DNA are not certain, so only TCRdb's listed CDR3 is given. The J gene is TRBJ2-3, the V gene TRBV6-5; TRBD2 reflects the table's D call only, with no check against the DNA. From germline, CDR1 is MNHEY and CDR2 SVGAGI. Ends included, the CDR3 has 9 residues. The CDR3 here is CASTPDTGG.

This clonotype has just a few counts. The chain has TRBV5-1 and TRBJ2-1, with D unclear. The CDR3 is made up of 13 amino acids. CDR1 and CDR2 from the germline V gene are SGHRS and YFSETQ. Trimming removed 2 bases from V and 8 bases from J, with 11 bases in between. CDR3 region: CASSFTPPDEQFF. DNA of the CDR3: TGCGCCAGCAGCTTTACGCCGCCCGATGAGCAGTTCTTC.

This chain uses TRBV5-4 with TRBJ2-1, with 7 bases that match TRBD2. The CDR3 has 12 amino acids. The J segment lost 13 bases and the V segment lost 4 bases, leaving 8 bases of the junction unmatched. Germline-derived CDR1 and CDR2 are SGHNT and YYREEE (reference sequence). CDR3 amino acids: CASSALGGLQFF. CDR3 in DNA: TGTGCCAGCAGCGCGCTCGGGGGACTACAGTTCTTC.

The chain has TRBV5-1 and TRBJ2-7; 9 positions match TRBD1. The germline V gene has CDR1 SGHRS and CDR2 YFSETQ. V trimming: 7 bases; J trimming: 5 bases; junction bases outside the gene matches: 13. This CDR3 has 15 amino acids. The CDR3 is CASSAAGQGMNEQYF. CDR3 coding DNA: TGCGCCAGCTCCGCGGCGGGACAGGGTATGAACGAGCAGTACTTC.

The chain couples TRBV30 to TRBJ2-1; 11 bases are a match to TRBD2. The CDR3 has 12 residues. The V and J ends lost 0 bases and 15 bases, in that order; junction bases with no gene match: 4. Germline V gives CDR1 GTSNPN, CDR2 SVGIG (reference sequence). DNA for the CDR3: TGTGCCTGGAGTGTTAGCGGGAGGGGTACGTTCTTC. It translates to CAWSVSGRGTFF.

CDR3 DNA: TGTGCCAGTAGTATATTGGCCGGGGCGGATAGCACAGATACGCAGTATTTT. Protein: CASSILAGADSTDTQYF. J is TRBJ2-3 and V is TRBV19; D could derive from TRBD1 or TRBD2 (5 bases each). V shed 2 bases and J shed 0 bases, with 15 bases lying between them. CDR1 LNHDA and CDR2 SQIVND come from the germline V gene (reference sequence). The CDR3 is made up of 17 amino acids. Full variable domain (outside the CDR3, taken from reference TRBV19 and TRBJ2-3): DGGITQSPKYLFRKEGQNVTLSCEQNLNHDAMYWYRQDPGQGLRLIYYSQIVNDFQKGDIAEGYSVSREKKESFPLTVTSAQKNPTAFYLCASSILAGADSTDTQYFGPGTRLTVL.

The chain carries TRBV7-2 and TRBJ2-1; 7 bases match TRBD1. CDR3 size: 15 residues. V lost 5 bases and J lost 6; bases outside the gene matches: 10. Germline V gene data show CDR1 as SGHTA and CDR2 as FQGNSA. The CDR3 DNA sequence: TGTGCCAGCAGCCAAGGGGGCAACCTACCCAATGAGCAGTTCTTC. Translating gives CASSQGGNLPNEQFF.

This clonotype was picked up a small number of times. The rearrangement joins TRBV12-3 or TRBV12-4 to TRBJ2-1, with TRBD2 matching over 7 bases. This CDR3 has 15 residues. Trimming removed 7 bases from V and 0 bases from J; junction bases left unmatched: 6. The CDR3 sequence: CASTGAGISYNEQFF. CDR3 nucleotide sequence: TGTGCCAGCACCGGAGCGGGGATCTCCTACAATGAGCAGTTCTTC.

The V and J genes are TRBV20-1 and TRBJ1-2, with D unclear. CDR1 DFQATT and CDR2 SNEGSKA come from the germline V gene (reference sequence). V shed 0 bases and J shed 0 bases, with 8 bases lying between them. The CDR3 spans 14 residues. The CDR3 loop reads CSARDVAANYGYTF. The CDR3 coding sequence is TGCAGTGCTAGAGACGTGGCGGCTAACTATGGCTACACCTTC.

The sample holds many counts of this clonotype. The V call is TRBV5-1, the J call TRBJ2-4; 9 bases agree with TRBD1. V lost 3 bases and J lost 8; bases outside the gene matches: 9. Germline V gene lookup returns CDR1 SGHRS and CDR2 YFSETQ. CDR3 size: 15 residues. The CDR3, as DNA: TGCGCCAGCAGCTCCCCCGGGACAGGGCGAGACATTCAGTACTTC. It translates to CASSSPGTGRDIQYF.

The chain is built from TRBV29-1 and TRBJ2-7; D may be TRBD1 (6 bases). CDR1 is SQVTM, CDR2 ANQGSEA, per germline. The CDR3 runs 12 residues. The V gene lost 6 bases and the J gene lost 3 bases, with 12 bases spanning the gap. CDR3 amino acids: CSVQYRDYEQYF. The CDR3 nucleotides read TGCAGCGTCCAGTACAGGGACTACGAGCAGTACTTC.

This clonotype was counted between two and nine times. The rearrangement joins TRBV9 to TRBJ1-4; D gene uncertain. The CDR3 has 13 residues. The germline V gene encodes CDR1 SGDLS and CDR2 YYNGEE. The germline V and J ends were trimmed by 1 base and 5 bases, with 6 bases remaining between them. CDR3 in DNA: TGTGCCAGCAGCGTAACGGAAAATGAAAAACTGTTTTTT. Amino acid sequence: CASSVTENEKLFF. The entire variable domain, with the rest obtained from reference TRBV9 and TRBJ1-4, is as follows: DSGVTQTPKHLITATGQRVTLRCSPRSGDLSVYWYQQSLDQGLQFLIQYYNGEERAKGNILERFSAQQFPDLHSELNLSSLELGDSALYFCASSVTENEKLFFGSGTQLSVL.

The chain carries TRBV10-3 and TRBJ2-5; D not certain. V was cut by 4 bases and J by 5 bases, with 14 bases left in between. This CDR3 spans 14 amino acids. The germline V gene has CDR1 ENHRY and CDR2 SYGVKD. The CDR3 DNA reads TGTGCCATCAGTGTAGGAGAGTCTCGGGAGACCCAGTACTTC. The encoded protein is CAISVGESRETQYF.

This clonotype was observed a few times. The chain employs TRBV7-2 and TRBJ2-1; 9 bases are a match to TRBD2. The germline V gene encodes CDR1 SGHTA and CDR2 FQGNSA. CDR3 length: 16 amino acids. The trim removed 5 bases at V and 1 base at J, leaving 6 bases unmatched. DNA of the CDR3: TGTGCCAGCAGCCCAGGGCTAGCGGGGTCCTACAATGAGCAGTTCTTC. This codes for CASSPGLAGSYNEQFF. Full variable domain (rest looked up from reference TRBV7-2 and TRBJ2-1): GAGVSQSPSNKVTEKGKDVELRCDPISGHTALYWYRQSLGQGLEFLIYFQGNSAPDKSGLPSDRFSAERTGGSVSTLTIQRTQQEDSAVYLCASSPGLAGSYNEQFFGPGTRLTVL.

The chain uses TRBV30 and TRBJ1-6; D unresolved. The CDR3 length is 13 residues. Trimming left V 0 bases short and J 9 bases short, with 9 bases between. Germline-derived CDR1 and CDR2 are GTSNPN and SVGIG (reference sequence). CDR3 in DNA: TGTGCCTGGAGTGTACAGCAACCTTCACCCCTCCACTTT. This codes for CAWSVQQPSPLHF.

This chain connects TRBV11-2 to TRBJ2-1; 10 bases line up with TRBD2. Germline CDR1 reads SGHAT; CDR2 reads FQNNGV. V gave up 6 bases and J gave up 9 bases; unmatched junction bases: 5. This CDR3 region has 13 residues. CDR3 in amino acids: CASRLAGSSEQFF. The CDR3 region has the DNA TGTGCCAGCAGACTAGCGGGAAGTTCTGAGCAGTTCTTC. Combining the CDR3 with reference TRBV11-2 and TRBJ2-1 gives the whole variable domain EAGVAQSPRYKIIEKRQSVAFWCNPISGHATLYWYQQILGQGPKLLIQFQNNGVVDDSQLPKDRFSAERLKGVDSTLKIQPAKLEDSAVYLCASRLAGSSEQFFGPGTRLTVL.

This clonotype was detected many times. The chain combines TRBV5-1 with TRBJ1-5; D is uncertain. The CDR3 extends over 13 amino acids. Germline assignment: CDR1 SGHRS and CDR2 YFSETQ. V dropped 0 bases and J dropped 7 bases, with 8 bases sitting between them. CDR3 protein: CASSLEGEQPQHF. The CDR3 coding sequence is TGCGCCAGCAGCTTGGAGGGCGAGCAGCCCCAGCATTTT.

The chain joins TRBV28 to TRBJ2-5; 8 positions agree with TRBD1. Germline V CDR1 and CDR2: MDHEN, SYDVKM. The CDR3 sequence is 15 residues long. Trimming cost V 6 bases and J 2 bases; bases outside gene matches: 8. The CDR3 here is CASSGQGLWQETQYF. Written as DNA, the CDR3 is TGTGCCAGCAGCGGACAGGGCTTGTGGCAAGAGACCCAGTACTTC.

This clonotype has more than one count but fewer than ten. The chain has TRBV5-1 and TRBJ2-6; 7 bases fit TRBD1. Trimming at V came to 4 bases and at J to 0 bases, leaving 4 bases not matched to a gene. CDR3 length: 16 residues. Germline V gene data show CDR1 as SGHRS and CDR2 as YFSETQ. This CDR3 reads CASSVTGTSGANVLTF. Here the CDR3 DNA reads TGCGCCAGCAGCGTGACAGGGACCTCTGGGGCCAACGTCCTGACTTTC.

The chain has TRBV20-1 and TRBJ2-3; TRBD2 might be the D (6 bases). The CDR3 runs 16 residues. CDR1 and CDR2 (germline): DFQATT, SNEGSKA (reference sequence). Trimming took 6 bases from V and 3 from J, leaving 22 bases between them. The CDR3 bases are TGCAGTGCCATCATAAATAGCGGAGCGGCGACAGATACGCAGTATTTT. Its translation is CSAIINSGAATDTQYF.

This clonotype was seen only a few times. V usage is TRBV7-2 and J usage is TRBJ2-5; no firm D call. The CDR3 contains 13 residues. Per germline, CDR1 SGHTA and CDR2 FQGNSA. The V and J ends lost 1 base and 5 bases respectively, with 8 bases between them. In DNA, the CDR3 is TGTGCCAGCAGCTTAGTACCCACCGAGACCCAGTACTTC. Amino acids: CASSLVPTETQYF.

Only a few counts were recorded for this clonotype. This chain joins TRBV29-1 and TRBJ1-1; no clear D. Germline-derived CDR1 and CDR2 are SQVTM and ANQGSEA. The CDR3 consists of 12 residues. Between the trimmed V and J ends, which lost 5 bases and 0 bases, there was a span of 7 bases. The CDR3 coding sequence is TGCAGCGTTAGGCGGGTGAACACTGAAGCTTTCTTT. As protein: CSVRRVNTEAFF.

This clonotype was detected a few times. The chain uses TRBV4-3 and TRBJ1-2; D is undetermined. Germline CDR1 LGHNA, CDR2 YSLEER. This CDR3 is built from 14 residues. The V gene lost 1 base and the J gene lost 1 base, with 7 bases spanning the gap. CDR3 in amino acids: CASSQGMNNYGYTF. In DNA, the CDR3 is TGCGCCAGCAGCCAAGGCATGAATAACTATGGCTACACCTTC.

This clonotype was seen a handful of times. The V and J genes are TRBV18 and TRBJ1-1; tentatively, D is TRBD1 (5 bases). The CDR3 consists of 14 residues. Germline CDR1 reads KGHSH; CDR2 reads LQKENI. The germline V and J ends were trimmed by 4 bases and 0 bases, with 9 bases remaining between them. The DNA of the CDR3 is TGTGCCAGCTCACGGGGGTCACTGAACACTGAAGCTTTCTTT. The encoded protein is CASSRGSLNTEAFF.

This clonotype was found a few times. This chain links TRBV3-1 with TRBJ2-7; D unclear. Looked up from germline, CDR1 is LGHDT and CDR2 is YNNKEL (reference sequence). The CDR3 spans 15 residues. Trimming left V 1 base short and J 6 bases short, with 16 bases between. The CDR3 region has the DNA TGTGCCAGCAGCCAAGGGGGTCCATTGACCCCCGAGCAGTACTTC. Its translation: CASSQGGPLTPEQYF.

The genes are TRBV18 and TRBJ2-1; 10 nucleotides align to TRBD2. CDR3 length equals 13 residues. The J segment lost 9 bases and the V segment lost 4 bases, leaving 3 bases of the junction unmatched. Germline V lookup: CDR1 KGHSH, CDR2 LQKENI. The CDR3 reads CASSQRTSGEQFF. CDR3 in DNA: TGTGCCAGCTCACAACGGACTAGCGGTGAGCAGTTCTTC.